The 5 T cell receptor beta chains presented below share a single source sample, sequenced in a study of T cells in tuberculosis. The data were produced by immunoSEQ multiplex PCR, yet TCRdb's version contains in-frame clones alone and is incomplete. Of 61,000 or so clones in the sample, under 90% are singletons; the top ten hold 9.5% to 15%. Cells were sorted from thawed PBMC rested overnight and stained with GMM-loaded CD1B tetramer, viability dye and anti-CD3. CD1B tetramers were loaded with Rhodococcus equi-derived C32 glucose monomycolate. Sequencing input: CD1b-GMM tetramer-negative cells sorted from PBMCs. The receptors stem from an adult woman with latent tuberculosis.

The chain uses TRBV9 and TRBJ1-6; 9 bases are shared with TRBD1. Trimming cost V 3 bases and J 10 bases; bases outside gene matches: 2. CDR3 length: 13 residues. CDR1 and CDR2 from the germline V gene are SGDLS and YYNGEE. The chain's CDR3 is CASSGQGESPLHF. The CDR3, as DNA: TGTGCCAGCAGCGGACAGGGGGAATCACCCCTCCACTTT.

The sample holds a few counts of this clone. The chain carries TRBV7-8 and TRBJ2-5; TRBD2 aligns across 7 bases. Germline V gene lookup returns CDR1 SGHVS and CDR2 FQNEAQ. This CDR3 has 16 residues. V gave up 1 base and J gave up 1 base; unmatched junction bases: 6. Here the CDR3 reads CASSLDEGGPQETQYF. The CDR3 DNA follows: TGTGCCAGCAGCTTAGATGAGGGAGGGCCCCAAGAGACCCAGTACTTC. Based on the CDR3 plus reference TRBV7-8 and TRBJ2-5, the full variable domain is GAGVSQSPRYKVAKRGQDVALRCDPISGHVSLFWYQQALGQGPEFLTYFQNEAQLDKSGLPSDRFFAERPEGSVSTLKIQRTQQEDSAVYLCASSLDEGGPQETQYFGPGTRLLVL.

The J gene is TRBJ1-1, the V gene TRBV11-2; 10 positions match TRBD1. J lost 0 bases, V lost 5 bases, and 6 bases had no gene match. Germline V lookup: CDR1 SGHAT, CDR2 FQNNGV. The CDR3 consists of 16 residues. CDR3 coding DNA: TGTGCCAGCAGCCCAGACAGGGGGCGGCTGAACACTGAAGCTTTCTTT. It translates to CASSPDRGRLNTEAFF.

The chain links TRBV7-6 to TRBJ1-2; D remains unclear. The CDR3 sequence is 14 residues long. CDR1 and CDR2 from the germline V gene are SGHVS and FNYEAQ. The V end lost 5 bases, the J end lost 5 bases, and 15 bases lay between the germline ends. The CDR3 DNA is TGTGCCAGCAGCGCCGAGCCGGGAACTTATGGCTACACCTTC. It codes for CASSAEPGTYGYTF. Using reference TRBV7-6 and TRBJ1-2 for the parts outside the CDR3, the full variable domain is GAGVSQSPRYKVTKRGQDVALRCDPISGHVSLYWYRQALGQGPEFLTYFNYEAQQDKSGLPNDRFSAERPEGSISTLTIQRTEQRDSAMYRCASSAEPGTYGYTFGSGTRLTVV.

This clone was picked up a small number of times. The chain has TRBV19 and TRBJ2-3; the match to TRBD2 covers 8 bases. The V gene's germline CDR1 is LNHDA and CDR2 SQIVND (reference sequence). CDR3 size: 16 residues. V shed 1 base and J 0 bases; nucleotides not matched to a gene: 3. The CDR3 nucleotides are TGTGCCAGTAGTATAGCTTCTAGCGGGAGCACAGATACGCAGTATTTT. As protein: CASSIASSGSTDTQYF.